Following are 5 T cell receptor beta chains from one sample sequenced in a study of T cells in Graves' hyperthyroidism and ophthalmopathy. Authors of the study amplified TCR beta CDR3 regions from RNA transcripts. In the first-round RT-PCR of the TCR CDR3, the HTBI primer set was used. TCRdb reprocessed the multiplex PCR reads via MiXCR and lists one record per CDR3 protein. The sample comprises about 290,000 distinct CDR3 sequences, around 17% of which are singletons, and around 34% rests with the top ten. The material sequenced was blood. All receptors come from a man aged 30 to 45 with Graves' hyperthyroidism.

This clonotype was found a few times. The chain combines TRBV19 with TRBJ1-2; tentative D call: TRBD1 (5 bases). This CDR3 has 13 amino acids. Germline assignment: CDR1 LNHDA and CDR2 SQIVND (reference sequence). Trimming removed 5 bases from V and 4 bases from J, with 11 bases in between. The CDR3 nucleotides read TGTGCCAGTAGTGGGGGACGAGTCTATGGCTACACCTTC. It specifies CASSGGRVYGYTF.

This clonotype was seen ten or more times. The genes are TRBV5-1 and TRBJ2-3; D remains ambiguous. The CDR3 extends over 14 amino acids. From germline, CDR1 is SGHRS and CDR2 YFSETQ. V dropped 7 bases and J dropped 0 bases, with 12 bases sitting between them. DNA of the CDR3: TGCGCCAGCGGTTTATCTACTAGCACAGATACGCAGTATTTT. Protein sequence: CASGLSTSTDTQYF.

The sample holds many counts of this clonotype. J is TRBJ1-5 and V is TRBV6-5; D ambiguous. CDR1 and CDR2 from the germline V gene are MNHEY and SVGAGI. V was pared by 0 bases and J by 3 bases, with 3 bases between. The CDR3 is 13 amino acids. This CDR3 reads CASSYSPNQPQHF. The CDR3 DNA sequence: TGTGCCAGCAGTTACTCGCCCAATCAGCCCCAGCATTTT.

This clonotype was observed at least ten times. The chain is built from TRBV6-1 and TRBJ2-5; no reliable D call. Trimming took off 2 bases at V and 5 bases at J, with 6 bases between the two ends. The CDR3 has 12 residues. The germline V gene encodes CDR1 MNHNS and CDR2 SASEGT. The CDR3 protein is CASSERWETQYF. The DNA for the CDR3 is TGTGCCAGCAGTGAAAGGTGGGAGACCCAGTACTTC.

This clonotype came up many times. The rearrangement uses TRBV7-6 and TRBJ2-1; no firm D call. The V gene lost 4 bases and the J gene lost 6 bases, with 16 bases spanning the gap. This CDR3 is 15 amino acids long. The germline gives CDR1 SGHVS, CDR2 FNYEAQ. The CDR3 here is CASSSLRLRTNEQFF. The CDR3 coding sequence is TGTGCCAGCAGCTCACTGCGACTGCGGACCAATGAGCAGTTCTTC. The entire variable domain, with the rest obtained from reference TRBV7-6 and TRBJ2-1, is as follows: GAGVSQSPRYKVTKRGQDVALRCDPISGHVSLYWYRQALGQGPEFLTYFNYEAQQDKSGLPNDRFSAERPEGSISTLTIQRTEQRDSAMYRCASSSLRLRTNEQFFGPGTRLTVL.